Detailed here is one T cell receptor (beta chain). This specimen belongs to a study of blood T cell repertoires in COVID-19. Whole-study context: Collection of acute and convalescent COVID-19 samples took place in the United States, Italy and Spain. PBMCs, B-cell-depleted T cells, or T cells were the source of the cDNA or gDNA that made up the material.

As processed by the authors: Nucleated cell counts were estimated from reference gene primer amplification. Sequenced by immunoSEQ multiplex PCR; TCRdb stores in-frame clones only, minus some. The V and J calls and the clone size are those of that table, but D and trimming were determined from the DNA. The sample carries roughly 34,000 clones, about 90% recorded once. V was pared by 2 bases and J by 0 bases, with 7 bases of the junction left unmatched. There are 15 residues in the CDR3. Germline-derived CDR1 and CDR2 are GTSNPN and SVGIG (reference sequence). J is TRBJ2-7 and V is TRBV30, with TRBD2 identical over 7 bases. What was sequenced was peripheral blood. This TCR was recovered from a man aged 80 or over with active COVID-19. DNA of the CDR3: TGTGCCTGGAGTAAGGGAGGGGCCAGCTCCTACGAGCAGTACTTC. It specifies CAWSKGGASSYEQYF.